The following is a TCR beta chain sequence with its context. Random hexamers were used to reverse transcribe an amount of about 0.45 to 1 ug RNA. Amplification of TCR beta CDR3 across 54 Vbeta and 13 Jbeta was performed with immunoSEQ multiplex PCR. One entry per CDR3 protein results from TCRdb running MiXCR on the immunoSEQ multiplex PCR reads. The sample gives some 260,000 distinct CDR3 sequences, about 88% of which show up once; about 0.11% is in the top ten. This sample is drawn from a study of CD8 T cells in Susac syndrome. Sequencing of TCR beta, carried out with a high-throughput approach, was applied to CD8+ and CD4+ T cells from the blood. TEMRA cells were enriched by FACS, while CD8+ and CD4+ T cells were obtained through a negative isolation that was performed magnetically. Trimming left V 0 bases short and J 1 base short, with 18 bases between. The germline V gene encodes CDR1 SGDLS and CDR2 YYNGEE. There are 18 residues in the CDR3.

V and J are TRBV9 and TRBJ2-3, with D perhaps TRBD2 (5 bases). The sample comprised CD8+ T cells from PBMCs. The receptor's source is a human donor with multiple sclerosis. The CDR3 DNA sequence: TGTGCCAGCAGCGTAGAACGGACTCTATCCCTCCGCACAGATACGCAGTATTTT. Translation gives CASSVERTLSLRTDTQYF. Together with reference TRBV9 and TRBJ2-3, the CDR3 gives the full variable domain: DSGVTQTPKHLITATGQRVTLRCSPRSGDLSVYWYQQSLDQGLQFLIQYYNGEERAKGNILERFSAQQFPDLHSELNLSSLELGDSALYFCASSVERTLSLRTDTQYFGPGTRLTVL.